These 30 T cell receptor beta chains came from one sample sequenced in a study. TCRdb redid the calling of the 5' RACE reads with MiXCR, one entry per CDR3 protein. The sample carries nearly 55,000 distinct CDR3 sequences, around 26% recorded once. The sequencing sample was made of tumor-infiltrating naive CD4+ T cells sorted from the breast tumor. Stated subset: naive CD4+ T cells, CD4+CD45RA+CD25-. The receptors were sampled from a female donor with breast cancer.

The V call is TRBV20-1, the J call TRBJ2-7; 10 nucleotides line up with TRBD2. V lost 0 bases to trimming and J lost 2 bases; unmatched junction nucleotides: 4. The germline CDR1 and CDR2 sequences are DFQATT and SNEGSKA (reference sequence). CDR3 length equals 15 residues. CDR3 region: CSARDGLAATYEQYF. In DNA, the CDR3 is TGCAGTGCTAGAGATGGACTAGCGGCGACCTACGAGCAGTACTTC.

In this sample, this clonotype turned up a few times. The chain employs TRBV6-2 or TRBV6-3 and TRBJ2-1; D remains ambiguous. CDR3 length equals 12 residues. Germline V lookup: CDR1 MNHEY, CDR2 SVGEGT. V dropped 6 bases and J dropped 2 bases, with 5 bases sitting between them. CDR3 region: CASSRPYNEQFF. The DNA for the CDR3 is TGTGCCAGCAGCCGACCCTACAATGAGCAGTTCTTC.

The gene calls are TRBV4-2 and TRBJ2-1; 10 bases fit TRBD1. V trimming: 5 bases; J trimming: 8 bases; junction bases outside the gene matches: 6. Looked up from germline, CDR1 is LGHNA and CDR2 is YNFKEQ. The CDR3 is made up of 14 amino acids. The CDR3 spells CASSNRDRGHEQFF. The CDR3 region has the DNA TGTGCCAGCAGCAACCGGGACAGGGGTCATGAGCAGTTCTTC.

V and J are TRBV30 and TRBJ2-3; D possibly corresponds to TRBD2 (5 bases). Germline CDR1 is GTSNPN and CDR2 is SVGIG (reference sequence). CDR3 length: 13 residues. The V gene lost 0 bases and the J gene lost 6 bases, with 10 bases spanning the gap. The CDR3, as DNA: TGTGCCTGGAGTGTTACATTAGCGGATACGCAGTATTTT. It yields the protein CAWSVTLADTQYF.

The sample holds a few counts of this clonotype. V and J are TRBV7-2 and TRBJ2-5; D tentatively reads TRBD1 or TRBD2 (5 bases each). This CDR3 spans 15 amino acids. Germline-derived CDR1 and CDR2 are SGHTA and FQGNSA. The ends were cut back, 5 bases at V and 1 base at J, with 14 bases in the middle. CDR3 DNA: TGTGCCAGCAGCCCACCCACCGGGGCCCAAGAGACCCAGTACTTC. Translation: CASSPPTGAQETQYF.

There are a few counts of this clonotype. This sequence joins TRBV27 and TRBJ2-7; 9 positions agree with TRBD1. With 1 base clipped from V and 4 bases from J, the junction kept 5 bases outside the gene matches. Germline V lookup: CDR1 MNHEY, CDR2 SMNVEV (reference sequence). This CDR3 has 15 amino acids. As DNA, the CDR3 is TGTGCCAGCAGTTTATGGACAGGGGCAGAGTACGAGCAGTACTTC. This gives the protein CASSLWTGAEYEQYF.

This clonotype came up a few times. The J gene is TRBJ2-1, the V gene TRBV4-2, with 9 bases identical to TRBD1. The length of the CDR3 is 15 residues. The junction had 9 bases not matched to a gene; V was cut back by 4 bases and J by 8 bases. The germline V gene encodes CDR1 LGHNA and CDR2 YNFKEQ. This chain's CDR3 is CASSRLGTGNDEQFF. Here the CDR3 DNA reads TGTGCCAGCAGCCGCCTCGGGACAGGGAACGATGAGCAGTTCTTC.

This chain's CDR3 is CSANGQAGETQYF. In DNA form, the CDR3 reads TGCAGTGCTAACGGACAGGCCGGTGAGACCCAGTACTTC. This sequence joins TRBV20-1 and TRBJ2-5; the match to TRBD1 covers 7 bases. The trim removed 4 bases at V and 5 bases at J, leaving 7 bases unmatched. Germline CDR1 and CDR2: DFQATT and SNEGSKA (reference sequence). CDR3 length: 13 residues.

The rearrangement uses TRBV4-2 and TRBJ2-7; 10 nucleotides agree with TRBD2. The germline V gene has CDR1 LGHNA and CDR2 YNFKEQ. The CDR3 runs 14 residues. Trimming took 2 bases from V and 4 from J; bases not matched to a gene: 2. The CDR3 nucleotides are TGTGCCAGCAGCCAATTAGCGGGGGGTTACGAGCAGTACTTC. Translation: CASSQLAGGYEQYF.

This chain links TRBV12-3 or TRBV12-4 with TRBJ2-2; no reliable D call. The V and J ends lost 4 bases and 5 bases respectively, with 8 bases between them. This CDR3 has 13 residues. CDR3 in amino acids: CASSSQYTGELFF. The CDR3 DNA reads TGTGCCAGCAGTTCTCAGTATACCGGGGAGCTGTTTTTT.

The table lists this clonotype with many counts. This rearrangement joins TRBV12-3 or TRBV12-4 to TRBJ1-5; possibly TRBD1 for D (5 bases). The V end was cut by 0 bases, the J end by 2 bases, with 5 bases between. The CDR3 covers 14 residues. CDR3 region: CASSLAGGNQPQHF. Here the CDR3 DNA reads TGTGCCAGCAGTTTAGCGGGGGGCAATCAGCCCCAGCATTTT.

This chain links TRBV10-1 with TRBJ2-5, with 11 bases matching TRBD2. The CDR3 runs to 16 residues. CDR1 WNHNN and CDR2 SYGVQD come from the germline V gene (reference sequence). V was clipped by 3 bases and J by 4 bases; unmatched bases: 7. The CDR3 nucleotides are TGCGCCAGCAGTGATAATAGGCTAGCGGGAGGAGAGACCCAGTACTTC. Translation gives CASSDNRLAGGETQYF.

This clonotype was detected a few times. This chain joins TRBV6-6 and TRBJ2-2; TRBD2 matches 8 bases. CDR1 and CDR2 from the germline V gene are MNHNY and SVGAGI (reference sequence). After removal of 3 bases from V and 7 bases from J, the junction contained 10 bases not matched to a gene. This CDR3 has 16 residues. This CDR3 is CASSYTGAGAGGELFF. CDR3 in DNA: TGTGCCAGCAGTTATACGGGAGCGGGAGCTGGCGGGGAGCTGTTTTTT.

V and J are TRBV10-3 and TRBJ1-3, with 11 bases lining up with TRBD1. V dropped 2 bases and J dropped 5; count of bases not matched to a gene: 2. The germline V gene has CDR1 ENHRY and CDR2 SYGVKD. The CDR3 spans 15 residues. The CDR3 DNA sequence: TGTGCCATCAGTGAGGGACAGGGGGCCAGAAACACCATATATTTT. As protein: CAISEGQGARNTIYF.

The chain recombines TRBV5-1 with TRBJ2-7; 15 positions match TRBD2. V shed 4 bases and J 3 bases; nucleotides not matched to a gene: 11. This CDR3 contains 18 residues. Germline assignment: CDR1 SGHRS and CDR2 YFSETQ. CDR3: CASSPGGLAGGQFYEQYF. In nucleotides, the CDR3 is TGCGCCAGCAGCCCGGGGGGACTAGCGGGGGGCCAATTCTACGAGCAGTACTTC.

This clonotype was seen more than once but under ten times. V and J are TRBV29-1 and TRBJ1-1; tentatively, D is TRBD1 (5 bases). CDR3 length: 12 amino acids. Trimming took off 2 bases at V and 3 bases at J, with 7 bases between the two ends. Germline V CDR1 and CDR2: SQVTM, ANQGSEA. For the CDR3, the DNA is TGCAGCGTTGAAAGGGGTTACACTGAAGCTTTCTTT. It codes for CSVERGYTEAFF.

For the CDR3, the DNA is TGCGCCAGCAGCTTAGGACAGCGAGACGAGCAGTACTTC. Protein: CASSLGQRDEQYF. The chain uses TRBV5-1 and TRBJ2-7; TRBD1 is a possible D gene (6 bases). Germline-derived CDR1 and CDR2 are SGHRS and YFSETQ. The V and J ends lost 2 bases and 5 bases respectively, with 11 bases between them. This CDR3 comprises 13 residues.

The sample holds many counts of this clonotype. The CDR3 nucleotides are TGTGCCAGCAGTTTGACCGGAGCCTACAATGAGCAGTTCTTC. It codes for CASSLTGAYNEQFF. The rearrangement joins TRBV28 to TRBJ2-1; D gene ambiguous. This CDR3 has 14 residues. The germline CDR1 and CDR2 sequences are MDHEN and SYDVKM. Between the trimmed V and J ends, which lost 3 bases and 2 bases, there was a span of 8 bases.

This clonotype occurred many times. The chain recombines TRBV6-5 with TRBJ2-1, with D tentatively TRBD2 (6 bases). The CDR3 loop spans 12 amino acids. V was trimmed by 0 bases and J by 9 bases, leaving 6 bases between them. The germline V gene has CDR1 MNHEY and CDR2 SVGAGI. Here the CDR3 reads CASSYSGGEQFF. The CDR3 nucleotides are TGTGCCAGCAGTTACTCGGGGGGTGAGCAGTTCTTC.

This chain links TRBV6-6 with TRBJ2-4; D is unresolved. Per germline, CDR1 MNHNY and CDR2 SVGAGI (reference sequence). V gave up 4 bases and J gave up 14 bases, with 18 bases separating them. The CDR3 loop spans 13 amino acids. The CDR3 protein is CASSSHPRWAEYF. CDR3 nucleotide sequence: TGTGCCAGCAGTTCCCACCCTCGATGGGCTGAGTACTTC.

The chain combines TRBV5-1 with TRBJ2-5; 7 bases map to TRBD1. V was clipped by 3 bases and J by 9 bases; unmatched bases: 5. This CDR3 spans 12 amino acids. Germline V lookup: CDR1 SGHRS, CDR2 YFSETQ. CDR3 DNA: TGCGCCAGCAGCTCAGACAGGGTTCCCCAGTACTTC. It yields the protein CASSSDRVPQYF.

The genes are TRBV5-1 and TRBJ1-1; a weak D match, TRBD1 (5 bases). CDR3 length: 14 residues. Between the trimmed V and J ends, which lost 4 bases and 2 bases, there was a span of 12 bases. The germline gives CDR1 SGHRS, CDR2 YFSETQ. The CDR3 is CASSPGTGNTEAFF. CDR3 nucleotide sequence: TGCGCCAGCAGCCCTGGCACAGGAAACACTGAAGCTTTCTTT.

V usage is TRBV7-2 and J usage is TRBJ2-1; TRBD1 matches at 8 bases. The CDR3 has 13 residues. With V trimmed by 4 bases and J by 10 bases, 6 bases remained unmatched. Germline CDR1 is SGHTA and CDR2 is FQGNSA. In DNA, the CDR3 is TGTGCCAGCAGCTCAACAGGGGGACGGGAGCAGTTCTTC. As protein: CASSSTGGREQFF.

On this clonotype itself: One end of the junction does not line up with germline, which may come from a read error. The chain's CDR3 is CAISNRETQHF. The CDR3 DNA reads as TGTGCCATCTCAAACCGGGAGACCCAGCACTTC. The chain has TRBV10-3 and TRBJ2-5; maybe TRBD2 (6 bases). The CDR3 has 11 residues. The germline V gene encodes CDR1 ENHRY and CDR2 SYGVKD.

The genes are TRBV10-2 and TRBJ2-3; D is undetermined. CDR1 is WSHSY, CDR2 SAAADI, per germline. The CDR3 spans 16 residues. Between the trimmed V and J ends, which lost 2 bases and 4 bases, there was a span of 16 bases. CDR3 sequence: CASSEGMGIGSDTQYF. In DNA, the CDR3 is TGCGCCAGCAGTGAGGGCATGGGCATCGGATCAGATACGCAGTATTTT.

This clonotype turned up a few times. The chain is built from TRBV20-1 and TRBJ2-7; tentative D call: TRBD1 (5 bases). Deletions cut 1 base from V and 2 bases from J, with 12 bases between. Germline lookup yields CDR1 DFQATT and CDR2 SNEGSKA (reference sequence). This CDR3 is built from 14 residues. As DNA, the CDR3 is TGCAGTGCTAGAGGTTCCAGGGATCCCTACGAGCAGTACTTC. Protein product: CSARGSRDPYEQYF.

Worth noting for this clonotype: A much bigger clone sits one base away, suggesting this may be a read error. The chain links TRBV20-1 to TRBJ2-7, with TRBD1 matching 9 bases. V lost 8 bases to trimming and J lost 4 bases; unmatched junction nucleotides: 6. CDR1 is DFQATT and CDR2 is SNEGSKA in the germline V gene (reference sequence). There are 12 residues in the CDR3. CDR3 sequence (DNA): TGCAGTTTGTCTGGGACAGGGTACGAGCAGTACTTC. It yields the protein CSLSGTGYEQYF.

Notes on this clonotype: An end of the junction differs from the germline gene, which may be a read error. The DNA for the CDR3 is TGTGCCAGCAGCTTAGGACAGGGGTTTGAGACCCACTACTTC. Its protein product is CASSLGQGFETHYF. V is TRBV7-2 and J is TRBJ2-5; 8 bases line up with TRBD1. CDR1 is SGHTA, CDR2 FQGNSA, per germline. The CDR3 sequence is 14 residues long.

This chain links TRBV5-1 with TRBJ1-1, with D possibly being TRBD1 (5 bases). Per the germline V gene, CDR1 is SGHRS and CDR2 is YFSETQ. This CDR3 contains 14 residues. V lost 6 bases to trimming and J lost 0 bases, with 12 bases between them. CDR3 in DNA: TGCGCCAGCAAGGCAGGGCCCATGAACACTGAAGCTTTCTTT. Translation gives CASKAGPMNTEAFF.

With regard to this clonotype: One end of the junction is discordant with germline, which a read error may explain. CDR3 sequence (DNA): TGTGCCAGCCTACGAAGCCAGATGAACACTGAAGCTTCCTTT. Amino acids: CASLRSQMNTEASF. The gene calls are TRBV7-2 and TRBJ1-1; unclear D gene. The germline V gene encodes CDR1 SGHTA and CDR2 FQGNSA. The CDR3 runs to 14 residues.